Reported below is one T cell receptor (beta chain). The data originate from a study of blood T cells in healthy people across ages. Together with a sample-barcoded 5' primer, a J-beta primer mix was included in a second PCR lasting about 7 to 12 cycles. One entry per CDR3 protein, called by TCRdb with MiXCR from the 5' RACE reads. The sample records over a million distinct CDR3 sequences, under 45% being singletons. The sequenced material came from blood. The origin of this receptor is a woman aged 55-69 years in good health.

The CDR3 DNA follows: TGTGCCATCACTCTCCGGGCATACTCCTACAATGAGCAGTACTTC. The encoded protein is CAITLRAYSYNEQYF. The chain combines TRBV7-8 with TRBJ2-4; no reliable D call. The CDR3 is 15 amino acids. Germline V CDR1 and CDR2: SGHVS, FQNEAQ. V was pared by 10 bases and J by 13 bases, with 29 bases between.